Listed below are T cell receptor beta chains from one sample, sequenced in a study of blood T cell repertoires in COVID-19. TCRdb keeps only in-frame clones here, not all; method: immunoSEQ multiplex PCR. The table includes roughly 400,000 clones, around 87% detected once. The sequenced sample consisted of PBMCs or T cells enriched from blood (not recorded which). Every receptor here comes from a man aged 25-40 years who had recovered from COVID-19. Both conserved end residues are part of each CDR3. D genes are given only for firm matches. Clone size is stated in some rows and not others, as once, few, many or a class when expanded.

J gene	clone size	D gene	V gene	CDR3 protein	CDR3 DNA
TRBJ1-1	NA	NA	TRBV24-1	CATRPQGNTEAFF	TGTGCCACCCGGCCGCAGGGGAACACTGAAGCTTTCTTT
TRBJ2-1	NA	TRBD2	TRBV3-1/TRBV3-2	CASRPWGGNEQFF	TGTGCCAGCAGACCCTGGGGGGGCAATGAGCAGTTCTTC
TRBJ1-1	NA	NA	TRBV20-1	CSAPTETEAFF	TGCAGTGCTCCGACAGAGACCGAAGCTTTCTTT
TRBJ1-2	few	NA	TRBV7-9	CASSSNYGYTF	TGTGCCAGCAGCTCGAACTATGGCTACACCTTC
TRBJ1-6	NA	NA	TRBV10-3	CAISEFWSPSSYNSPLHF	TGTGCCATCAGTGAGTTTTGGAGCCCGAGCTCCTATAATTCACCCCTCCACTTT
TRBJ1-2	NA	TRBD1	TRBV18	CASAAGTEYGYTF	TGTGCCAGCGCGGCGGGGACAGAGTATGGCTACACCTTC
TRBJ2-1	NA	NA	TRBV21-1	CASSKGGYDEQFF	TGTGCCAGCAGCAAAGGAGGGTACGATGAGCAGTTCTTC
TRBJ1-3	few	NA	TRBV5-5	CASSNQGVSGNTIYF	TGTGCCAGCAGCAACCAGGGCGTCTCTGGAAACACCATATATTTT
TRBJ2-3	NA	NA	TRBV5-6	CASSPRDTRTQYF	TGTGCCAGCAGCCCTAGGGACACCCGTACGCAGTATTTT
TRBJ1-6	NA	NA	TRBV30	CAWDVSHGGSPLHF	TGTGCCTGGGATGTGTCACACGGAGGCTCACCCCTCCACTTT
TRBJ2-6	NA	NA	TRBV24-1	CATSDGQSPSGANVLTF	TGTGCCACCAGTGATGGCCAGTCGCCATCTGGGGCCAACGTCCTGACTTTC
TRBJ2-7	few	NA	TRBV10-3	CAISDPGDQVNSYEQYF	TGTGCCATCAGTGACCCAGGGGATCAGGTCAACTCCTACGAGCAGTACTTC
TRBJ1-5	NA	TRBD1	TRBV5-1	CASSLDGQGGQPQHF	TGCGCCAGCAGCTTGGATGGACAGGGGGGTCAGCCCCAGCATTTT
TRBJ1-2	NA	NA	TRBV28	CASSPERGLGYTF	TGTGCCAGCAGCCCCGAGCGAGGACTGGGCTACACCTTC
TRBJ1-3	few	TRBD1	TRBV7-8	CASSLGQGGNTIYF	TGTGCCAGCAGCTTGGGACAGGGGGGAAACACCATATATTTT
TRBJ2-7	NA	NA	TRBV19	CASSIAEGSYEQYF	TGTGCCAGTAGTATTGCGGAGGGTTCCTACGAGCAGTACTTC
TRBJ2-7	NA	NA	TRBV5-1	CASSFGEDGYEQYF	TGCGCCAGCAGCTTTGGGGAGGACGGCTACGAGCAGTACTTC
TRBJ1-4	NA	NA	TRBV12-5	CASATGQRNEKLFF	TGTGCTAGTGCCACCGGACAGCGGAATGAAAAACTGTTTTTT
TRBJ2-5	NA	NA	TRBV14	CASSHPRGGETQYF	TGTGCCAGCAGCCATCCCAGGGGTGGGGAGACCCAGTACTTC
TRBJ2-2	NA	TRBD2	TRBV6-1	CASSDLGTSGANTGELFF	TGTGCCAGCAGTGACCTCGGGACTAGCGGAGCGAACACCGGGGAGCTGTTTTTT
TRBJ2-7	NA	NA	TRBV6-6	CASSYSGGTNYEQYF	TGTGCCAGCAGTTACTCAGGAGGGACGAACTACGAGCAGTACTTC
TRBJ1-2	NA	NA	TRBV7-2	CASSLAHSPGHHLF	TGTGCCAGCAGCTTAGCGCACTCCCCGGGACACCACCTCTTC
TRBJ2-3	NA	NA	TRBV20-1	CSATRDTQYF	TGCAGTGCTACTCGTGATACGCAGTATTTT
TRBJ2-3	once	TRBD2	TRBV7-2	CASSLVAGATDTQYF	TGTGCCAGCAGCTTAGTTGCGGGAGCCACAGATACGCAGTATTTT
TRBJ2-2	NA	TRBD1	TRBV12-5	CASGRQGQNTGELFF	TGTGCTAGTGGAAGACAGGGGCAAAACACCGGGGAGCTGTTTTTT
TRBJ1-5	NA	TRBD1	TRBV28	CASSQTYSGTGLGNQPQHF	TGTGCCAGCAGTCAAACCTACTCCGGGACAGGGTTGGGCAATCAGCCCCAGCATTTT
TRBJ1-1	NA	NA	TRBV6-5	CASRGEGVATEAFF	TGTGCCAGCAGGGGTGAGGGCGTGGCAACTGAAGCTTTCTTT